The source of this T cell receptor beta chain is a study of metastatic and nonmetastatic thyroid tumors. MiXCR reprocessed the PCR reads for TCRdb. The sample includes 30,000 to 35,000 clones, approximately 32% of them seen just once. Germline-derived CDR1 and CDR2 are SGDLS and YYNGEE. Trimming took 0 bases from V and 6 from J; bases not matched to a gene: 11. This CDR3 region has 18 residues. Patients were all untreated before their thyroid surgery. The table lists this clone with many counts. This clonotype was sampled from a female donor with papillary thyroid cancer or a benign thyroid nodule (not recorded which). Some clones in this sample may be carry-over from other donors' samples. The gene calls are TRBV9 and TRBJ2-1; 11 nucleotides agree with TRBD2. Sequenced input: blood. The DNA of the CDR3 is TGTGCCAGCAGCGTAGATTCCCCGACTAGCGGGACCTCCAATGAGCAGTTCTTC. This translates into CASSVDSPTSGTSNEQFF.